This entry lists 2 T cell receptor beta chains sequenced from one sample in a study of blood T cell repertoires in COVID-19. Only in-frame clones appear in the TCRdb table, and some are missing; sequencing was by immunoSEQ multiplex PCR. The top ten clones hold roughly 8.1% of a sample with roughly 100,000 clones, 70% to 90% of them seen once. The sequenced sample was peripheral blood. These receptors were obtained from a woman in her 70s with acute or convalescent COVID-19.

In this sample, this clone turned up a few times. The chain employs TRBV2 and TRBJ2-7, with D possibly being TRBD1 (6 bases). The germline gives CDR1 SNHLY, CDR2 FYNNEI. This CDR3 comprises 14 residues. Trimming took off 8 bases at V and 0 bases at J, with 14 bases between the two ends. The CDR3 sequence is CASLHQGFSYEQYF. The CDR3, as DNA: TGTGCCAGCCTCCATCAGGGGTTCTCCTACGAGCAGTACTTC.

The CDR3 nucleotides read TGTGCCACCAGCAGAGGTCGGACTAGCGGCCAAGAGACCCAGTACTTC. It is translated as CATSRGRTSGQETQYF. The chain joins TRBV15 to TRBJ2-5; 10 bases fit TRBD2. Germline lookup yields CDR1 LNHNV and CDR2 YYDKDF (reference sequence). The CDR3 sequence is 16 residues long. Unmatched junction bases numbered 3, after V lost 1 base and J lost 1 base.